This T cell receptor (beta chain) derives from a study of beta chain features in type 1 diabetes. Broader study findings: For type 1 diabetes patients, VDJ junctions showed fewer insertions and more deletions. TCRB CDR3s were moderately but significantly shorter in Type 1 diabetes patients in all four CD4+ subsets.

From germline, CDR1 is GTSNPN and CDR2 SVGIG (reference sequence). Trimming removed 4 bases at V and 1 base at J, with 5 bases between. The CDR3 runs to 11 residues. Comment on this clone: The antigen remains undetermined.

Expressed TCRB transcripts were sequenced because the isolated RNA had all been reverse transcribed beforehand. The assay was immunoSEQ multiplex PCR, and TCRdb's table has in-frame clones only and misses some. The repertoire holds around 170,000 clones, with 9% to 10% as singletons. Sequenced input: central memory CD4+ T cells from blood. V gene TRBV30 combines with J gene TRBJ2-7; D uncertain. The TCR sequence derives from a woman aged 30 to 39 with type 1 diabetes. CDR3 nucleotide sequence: TGTGCCTGGACAGTTTCCTACGAGCAGTACTTC. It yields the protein CAWTVSYEQYF.